The source of this T cell receptor beta chain is a study of Ad26.COV2.S vaccination and SARS-CoV-2 variants. Noted treatment: some 19 received Ad26.COV2.S at low or high dose, single or two shots; 5 received placebo; per-sample allocation not given. On day 63 after the first injection, vaccine and placebo recipients gave samples. Some clones are missing from TCRdb's copy, which holds only in-frame ones; the method was immunoSEQ multiplex PCR. The sample yields 200,000 to 300,000 clones, around 90% seen once. Germline V lookup: CDR1 PRHDT, CDR2 FYEKMQ (reference sequence). V lost 1 base and J lost 5; bases outside the gene matches: 6. This CDR3 has 16 residues.

The rearrangement uses TRBV13 and TRBJ2-3, with 10 bases aligning to TRBD2. The clonotype was recovered from a person between 18 and 65 years old who received the Ad26.COV2.S COVID-19 vaccine or a placebo. Specimen: peripheral blood, collected in a trial of Ad26.COV2.S vaccine versus placebo. The CDR3 DNA is TGTGCCAGCAGCTTAGTCCTAGCGGGAGACAGAGATACGCAGTATTTT. Translated: CASSLVLAGDRDTQYF.